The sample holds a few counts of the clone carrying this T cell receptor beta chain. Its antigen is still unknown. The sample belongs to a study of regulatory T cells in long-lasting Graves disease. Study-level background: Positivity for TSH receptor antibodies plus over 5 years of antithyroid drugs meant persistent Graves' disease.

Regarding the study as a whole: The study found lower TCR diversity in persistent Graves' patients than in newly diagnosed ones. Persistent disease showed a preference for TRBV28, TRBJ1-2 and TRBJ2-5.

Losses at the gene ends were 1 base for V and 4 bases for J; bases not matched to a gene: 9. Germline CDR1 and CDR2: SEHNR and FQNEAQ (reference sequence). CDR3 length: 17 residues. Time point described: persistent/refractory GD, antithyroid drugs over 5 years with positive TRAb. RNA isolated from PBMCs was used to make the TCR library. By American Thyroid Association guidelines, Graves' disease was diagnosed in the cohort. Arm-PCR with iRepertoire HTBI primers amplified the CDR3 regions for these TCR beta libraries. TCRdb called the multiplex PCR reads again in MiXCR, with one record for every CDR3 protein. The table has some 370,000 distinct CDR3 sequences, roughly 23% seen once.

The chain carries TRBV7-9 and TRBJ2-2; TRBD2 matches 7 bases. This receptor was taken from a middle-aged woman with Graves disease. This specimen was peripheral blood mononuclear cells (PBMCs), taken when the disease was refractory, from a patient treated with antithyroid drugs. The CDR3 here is CASSLGLGPGGTGELFF. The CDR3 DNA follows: TGTGCCAGCAGCTTAGGACTCGGGCCGGGAGGCACCGGGGAGCTGTTTTTT. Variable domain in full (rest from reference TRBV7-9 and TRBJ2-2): DTGVSQNPRHKITKRGQNVTFRCDPISEHNRLYWYRQTLGQGPEFLTYFQNEAQLEKSRLLSDRFSAERPKGSFSTLEIQRTEQGDSAMYLCASSLGLGPGGTGELFFGEGSRLTVL.